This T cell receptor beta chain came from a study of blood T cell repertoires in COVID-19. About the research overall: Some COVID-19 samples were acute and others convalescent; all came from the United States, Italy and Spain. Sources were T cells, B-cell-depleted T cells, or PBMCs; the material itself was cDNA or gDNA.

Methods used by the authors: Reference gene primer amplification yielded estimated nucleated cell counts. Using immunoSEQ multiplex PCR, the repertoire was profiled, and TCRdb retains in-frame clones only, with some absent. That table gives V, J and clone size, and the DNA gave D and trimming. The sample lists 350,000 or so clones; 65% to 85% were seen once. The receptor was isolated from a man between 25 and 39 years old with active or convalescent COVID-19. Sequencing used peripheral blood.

CDR3: CASSEGTGGNQPQHF. In DNA form, the CDR3 reads TGTGCCAGCAGCGAAGGGACAGGGGGAAATCAGCCCCAGCATTTT. This rearrangement joins TRBV9 to TRBJ1-5; 11 bases agree with TRBD1. Trimming at V came to 3 bases and at J to 4 bases, leaving 3 bases not matched to a gene. The CDR3 loop spans 15 amino acids. Germline CDR1 SGDLS, CDR2 YYNGEE.